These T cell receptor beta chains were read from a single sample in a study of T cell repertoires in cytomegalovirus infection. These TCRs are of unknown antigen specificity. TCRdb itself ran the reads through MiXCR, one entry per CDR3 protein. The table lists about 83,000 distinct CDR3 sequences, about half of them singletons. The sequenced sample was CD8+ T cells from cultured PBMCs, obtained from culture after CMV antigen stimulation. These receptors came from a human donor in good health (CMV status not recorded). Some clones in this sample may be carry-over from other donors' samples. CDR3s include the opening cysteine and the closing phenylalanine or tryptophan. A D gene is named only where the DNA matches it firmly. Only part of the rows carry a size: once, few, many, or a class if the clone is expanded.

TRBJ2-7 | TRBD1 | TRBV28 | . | CAITPRTGDYSYEQYF | TGTGCCATTACACCCAGGACAGGGGACTACTCCTACGAGCAGTACTTC
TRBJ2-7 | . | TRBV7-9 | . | CASSPMEGRVYEQYF | TGTGCCAGCAGCCCCATGGAGGGAAGGGTCTACGAGCAGTACTTC
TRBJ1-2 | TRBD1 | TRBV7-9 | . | CASSRRQGGYGYTF | TGTGCCAGCAGCCGGCGACAGGGAGGGTATGGCTACACCTTC
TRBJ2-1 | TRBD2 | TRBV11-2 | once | CASSLAGVSNEQFF | TGTGCCAGCAGTTTAGCGGGAGTCAGCAATGAGCAGTTCTTC
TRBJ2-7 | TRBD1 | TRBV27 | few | CATGSRDRTYEQYF | TGTGCCACCGGATCCCGGGACAGGACCTACGAGCAGTACTTC
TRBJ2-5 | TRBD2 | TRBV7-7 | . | CASSSGSGGPRETQYF | TGTGCCAGCAGCTCTGGGTCGGGGGGGCCCCGAGAGACCCAGTACTTC
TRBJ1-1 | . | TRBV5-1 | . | CASSLGGMEAFF | TGCGCCAGCAGCTTGGGGGGGATGGAAGCTTTCTTT
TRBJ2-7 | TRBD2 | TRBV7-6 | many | CASSLAPGGAGPSSYEQYF | TGTGCCAGCAGCTTAGCCCCGGGAGGAGCGGGCCCTAGCTCCTACGAGCAGTACTTC
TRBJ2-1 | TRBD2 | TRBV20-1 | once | CSARDRSSGSVSYNEQFF | TGCAGTGCTAGAGATCGGAGTAGCGGGAGTGTTTCCTACAATGAGCAGTTCTTC
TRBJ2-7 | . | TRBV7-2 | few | CASSREGGRVRNEQYF | TGTGCCAGCAGCAGAGAGGGGGGAAGGGTGAGAAACGAGCAGTACTTC
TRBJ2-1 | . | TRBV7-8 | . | CASSLGDEYYNEQFF | TGTGCCAGCAGCTTAGGGGACGAGTATTACAATGAGCAGTTCTTC
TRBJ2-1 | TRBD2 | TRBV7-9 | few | CASSLPEVAGGLEQFF | TGTGCCAGCAGCTTACCCGAAGTAGCGGGAGGACTGGAGCAGTTCTTC
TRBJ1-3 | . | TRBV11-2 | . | CASSERVDSGNTIYF | TGTGCCAGCAGCGAGAGGGTGGACTCTGGAAACACCATATATTTT
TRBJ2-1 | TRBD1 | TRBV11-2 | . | CASSLSGTGGWNEQFF | TGTGCCAGCAGCCTATCGGGGACAGGTGGTTGGAATGAGCAGTTCTTC
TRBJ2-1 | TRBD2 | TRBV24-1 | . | CATSDHTLLAGLDNEQFF | TGTGCCACCAGTGACCACACATTGCTAGCGGGTCTAGACAATGAGCAGTTCTTC
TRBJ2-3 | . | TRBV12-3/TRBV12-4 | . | CASSLGTAPGTDTQYF | TGTGCCAGCAGTTTAGGGACAGCTCCTGGCACAGATACGCAGTATTTT
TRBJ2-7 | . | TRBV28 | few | CASSLRRTYEQYF | TGTGCCAGCAGTTTACGCAGAACCTACGAGCAGTACTTC
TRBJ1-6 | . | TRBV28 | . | CASGLGADNSPLHF | TGTGCCAGCGGCCTGGGGGCCGACAATTCACCCCTCCACTTT
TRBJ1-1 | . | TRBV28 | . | CASRYRGEGRTEAFF | TGTGCCAGCCGCTATAGGGGCGAGGGGCGGACTGAAGCTTTCTTT
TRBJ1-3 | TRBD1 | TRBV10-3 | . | CAIRGTADFSGNTIYF | TGTGCCATCAGGGGGACAGCGGATTTCTCTGGAAACACCATATATTTT
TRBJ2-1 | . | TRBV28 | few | CASSLFRGSYRRDEQFF | TGTGCCAGCAGTTTATTCCGGGGATCTTACCGGAGAGATGAGCAGTTCTTC
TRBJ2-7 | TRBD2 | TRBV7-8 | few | CASSPGGSYEQYF | TGTGCCAGCAGCCCGGGGGGCTCCTACGAGCAGTACTTC
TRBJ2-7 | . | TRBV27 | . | CASSLSQGANEQYF | TGTGCCAGCAGTTTATCCCAGGGCGCCAACGAGCAGTACTTC
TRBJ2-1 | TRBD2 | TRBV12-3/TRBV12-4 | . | CASSLLSGGNNEQFF | TGTGCCAGCAGTTTACTGAGCGGGGGGAACAATGAGCAGTTCTTC
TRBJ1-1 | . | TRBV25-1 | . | CASSDRGESTEAFF | TGTGCCAGCAGTGACCGGGGCGAGTCCACTGAAGCTTTCTTT
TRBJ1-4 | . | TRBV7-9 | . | CASSLGPGTNEKLFF | TGTGCCAGCAGCTTAGGGCCCGGGACTAATGAAAAACTGTTTTTT
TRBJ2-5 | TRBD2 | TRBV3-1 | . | CASSQDRVAGIQETQYF | TGTGCCAGCAGCCAAGATCGTGTAGCGGGGATCCAAGAGACCCAGTACTTC
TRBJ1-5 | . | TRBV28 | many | CASRQGWESNQPQHF | TGTGCCAGCAGGCAGGGTTGGGAGAGCAATCAGCCCCAGCATTTT
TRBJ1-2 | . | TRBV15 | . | CATSTREVAGYTF | TGTGCCACCAGCACCCGAGAGGTTGCTGGCTACACCTTC
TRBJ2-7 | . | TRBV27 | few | CASSFGTATSYEQYF | TGTGCCAGCAGTTTCGGGACTGCAACCTCCTACGAGCAGTACTTC
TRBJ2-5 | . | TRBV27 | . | CASSFLGTPQETQYF | TGTGCCAGCAGTTTCCTGGGGACACCACAAGAGACCCAGTACTTC
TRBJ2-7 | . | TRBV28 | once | CAGTTTQLDYEHYF | TGTGCCGGCACTACCACCCAACTCGACTACGAGCACTACTTC
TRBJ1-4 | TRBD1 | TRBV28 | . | CASTTTGTGNEKLFF | TGTGCCAGCACCACTACCGGGACAGGGAATGAAAAACTGTTTTTT
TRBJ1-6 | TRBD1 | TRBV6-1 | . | CASRDTGGSPLHF | TGTGCCAGCAGGGATACAGGGGGCTCACCCCTCCACTTT
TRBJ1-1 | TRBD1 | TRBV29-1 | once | CSVKTGIIEAFF | TGCAGCGTTAAGACAGGGATCATTGAAGCTTTCTTT
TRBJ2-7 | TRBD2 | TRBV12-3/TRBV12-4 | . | CATSRLAGGNEQYF | TGTGCCACGAGCCGACTAGCGGGAGGGAACGAGCAGTACTTC
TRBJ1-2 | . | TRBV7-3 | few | CASSSDVGPNYGYTF | TGTGCCAGCAGCTCTGACGTGGGTCCCAACTATGGCTACACCTTC
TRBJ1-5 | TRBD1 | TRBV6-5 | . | CASSYSGQLNQPQHF | TGTGCCAGCAGTTACTCGGGACAGCTCAATCAGCCCCAGCATTTT
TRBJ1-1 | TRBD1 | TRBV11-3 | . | CASSSRDSATEAFF | TGTGCCAGCAGCTCCCGGGACAGTGCCACTGAAGCTTTCTTT
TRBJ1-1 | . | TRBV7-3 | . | CASSATTNTEAFF | TGTGCCAGCAGCGCGACCACTAACACTGAAGCTTTCTTT
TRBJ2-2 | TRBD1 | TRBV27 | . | CASTPRQGKKTGELFF | TGTGCCAGCACACCGCGACAGGGTAAGAAGACCGGGGAGCTGTTTTTT
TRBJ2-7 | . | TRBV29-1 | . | CSVEAGDEFSYEQYF | TGCAGCGTTGAAGCAGGGGACGAATTCTCCTACGAGCAGTACTTC
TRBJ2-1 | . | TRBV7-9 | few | CASSGRLGNNEQFF | TGTGCCAGCAGCGGACGGTTGGGGAACAATGAGCAGTTCTTC
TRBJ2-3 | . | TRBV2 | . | CASSGSSIYTDTQYF | TGTGCCAGCAGTGGGTCTAGCATTTACACAGATACGCAGTATTTT
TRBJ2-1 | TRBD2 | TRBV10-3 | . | CAISESSRELNEQFF | TGTGCCATCAGTGAGTCGTCGCGGGAGCTCAATGAGCAGTTCTTC
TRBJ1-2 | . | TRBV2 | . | CASRGDGYTF | TGTGCCAGCAGAGGGGATGGCTACACCTTC
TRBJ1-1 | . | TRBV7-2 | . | CASSLLAGNTEAIF | TGTGCCAGCAGCTTATTAGCGGGAAACACTGAAGCTATCTTT
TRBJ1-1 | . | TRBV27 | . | CASSLWSESMHTEAFF | TGTGCCAGCAGTTTATGGTCAGAATCTATGCACACTGAAGCTTTCTTT
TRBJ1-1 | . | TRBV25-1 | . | CASSSGRGKETEAFF | TGTGCCAGCAGCTCTGGCCGGGGGAAGGAGACTGAAGCTTTCTTT
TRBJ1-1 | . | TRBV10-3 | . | CAISYDLNTEAFF | TGTGCCATCAGTTACGATTTGAACACTGAAGCTTTCTTT
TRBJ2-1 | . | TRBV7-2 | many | CASSLRRTTNEQFF | TGTGCCAGCAGCTTAAGGCGCACGACCAATGAGCAGTTCTTC
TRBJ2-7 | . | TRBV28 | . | CASSSVVYEQYF | TGTGCCAGCAGTTCGGTTGTATACGAGCAGTACTTC
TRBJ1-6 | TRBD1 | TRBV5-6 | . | CASSSGTGVSPLHF | TGTGCCAGCAGCTCCGGGACAGGGGTCTCACCCCTCCACTTT
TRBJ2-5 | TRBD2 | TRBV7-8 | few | CASSLRAGGPEETQYF | TGTGCCAGCAGCTTACGGGCGGGAGGGCCCGAGGAGACCCAGTACTTC
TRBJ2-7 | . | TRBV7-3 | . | CASSLWGSNEQYF | TGTGCCAGCAGCTTATGGGGGTCTAACGAGCAGTACTTC
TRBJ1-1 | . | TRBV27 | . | CASSLWENTEAFF | TGTGCCAGCAGTTTATGGGAGAACACTGAAGCTTTCTTT
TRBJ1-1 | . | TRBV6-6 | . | CASSSRTVLFSAEAFF | TGTGCCAGCAGTTCCAGGACAGTCCTATTCAGCGCTGAAGCTTTCTTT
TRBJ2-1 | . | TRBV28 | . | CASNLQEGPHNEQFF | TGTGCCAGCAATCTGCAGGAGGGGCCGCACAATGAGCAGTTCTTC
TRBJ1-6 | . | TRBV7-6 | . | CASSLLGPTDSYNSPLHF | TGTGCCAGCAGCTTATTAGGCCCGACAGACTCCTATAATTCACCCCTCCACTTT
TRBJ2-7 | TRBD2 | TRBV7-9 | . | CASSLGLAGGSYEQYF | TGTGCCAGCAGCTTGGGACTAGCGGGAGGATCCTACGAGCAGTACTTC